The entry that follows covers one TCR beta chain sequence. V shed 3 bases and J shed 7 bases, with 19 bases lying between them. From germline, CDR1 is MDHEN and CDR2 SYDVKM. This CDR3 has 16 residues. Assay: immunoSEQ multiplex PCR; the TCRdb copy retains only in-frame clones and omits some. The table lists roughly 120,000 clones, 85% to 95% of them singletons. This record belongs to a study of T cell responses to AZD1222 COVID-19 vaccine. The chain links TRBV28 to TRBJ2-1; D unresolved. Here the sequenced sample was peripheral blood, taken on day 0 of AZD1222 vaccination. The sequence was obtained from an adult in good health. The CDR3: CASSLWPDDIYNEQFF. The CDR3 nucleotides read TGTGCCAGCAGTTTGTGGCCGGACGATATCTATAATGAGCAGTTCTTC. Looking up the rest from reference TRBV28 and TRBJ2-1 gives the full variable domain: DVKVTQSSRYLVKRTGEKVFLECVQDMDHENMFWYRQDPGLGLRLIYFSYDVKMKEKGDIPEGYSVSREKKERFSLILESASTNQTSMYLCASSLWPDDIYNEQFFGPGTRLTVL.